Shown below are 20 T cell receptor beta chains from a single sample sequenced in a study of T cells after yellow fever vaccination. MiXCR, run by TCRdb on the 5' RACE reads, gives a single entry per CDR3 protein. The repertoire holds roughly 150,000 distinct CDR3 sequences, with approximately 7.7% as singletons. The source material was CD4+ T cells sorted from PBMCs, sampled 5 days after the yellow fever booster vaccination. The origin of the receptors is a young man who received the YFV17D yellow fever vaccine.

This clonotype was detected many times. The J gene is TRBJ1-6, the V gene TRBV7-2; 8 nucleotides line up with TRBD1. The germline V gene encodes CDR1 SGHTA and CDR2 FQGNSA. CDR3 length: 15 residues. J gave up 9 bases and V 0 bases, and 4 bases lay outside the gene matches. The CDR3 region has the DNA TGTGCCAGCAGCTTAGCTTGGACAGGGCGTTCACCCCTCCACTTT. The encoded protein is CASSLAWTGRSPLHF.

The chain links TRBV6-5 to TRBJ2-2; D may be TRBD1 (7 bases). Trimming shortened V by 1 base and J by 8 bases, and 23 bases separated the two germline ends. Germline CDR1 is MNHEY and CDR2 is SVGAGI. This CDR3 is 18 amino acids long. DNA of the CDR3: TGTGCCAGCAGTTACTTTTATCAACGACAGGGAGGAAGTGGGGAGCTGTTTTTT. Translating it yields CASSYFYQRQGGSGELFF.

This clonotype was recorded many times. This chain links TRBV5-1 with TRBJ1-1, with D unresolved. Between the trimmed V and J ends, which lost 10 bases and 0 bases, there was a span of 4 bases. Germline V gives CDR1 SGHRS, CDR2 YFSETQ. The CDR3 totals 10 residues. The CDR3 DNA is TGCGCCGCTATGAACACTGAAGCTTTCTTT. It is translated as CAAMNTEAFF.

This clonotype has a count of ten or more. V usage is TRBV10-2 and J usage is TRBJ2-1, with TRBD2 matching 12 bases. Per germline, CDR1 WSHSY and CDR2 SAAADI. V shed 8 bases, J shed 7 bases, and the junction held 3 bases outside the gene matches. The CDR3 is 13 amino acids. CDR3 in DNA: TGCGCCAGCTTGGGGACTAGCGGGAATGAGCAGTTCTTC. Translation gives CASLGTSGNEQFF.

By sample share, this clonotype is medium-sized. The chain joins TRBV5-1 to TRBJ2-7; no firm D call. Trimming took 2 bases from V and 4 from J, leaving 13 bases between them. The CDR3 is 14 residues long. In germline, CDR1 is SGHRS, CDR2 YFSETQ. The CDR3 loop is CASSLGAELYEQYF. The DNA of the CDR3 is TGCGCCAGCAGCTTAGGTGCGGAACTATACGAGCAGTACTTC.

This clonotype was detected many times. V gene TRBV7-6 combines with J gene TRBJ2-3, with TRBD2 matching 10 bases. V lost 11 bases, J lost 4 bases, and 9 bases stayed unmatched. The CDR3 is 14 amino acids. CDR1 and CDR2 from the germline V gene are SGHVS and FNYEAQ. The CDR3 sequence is CAVKREGRADTQYF. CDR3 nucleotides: TGTGCCGTCAAGCGGGAGGGCCGGGCAGATACGCAGTATTTT.

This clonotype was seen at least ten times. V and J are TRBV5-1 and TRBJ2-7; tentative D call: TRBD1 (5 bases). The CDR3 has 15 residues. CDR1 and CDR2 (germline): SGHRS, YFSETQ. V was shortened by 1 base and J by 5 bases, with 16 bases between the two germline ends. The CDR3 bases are TGCGCCAGCAGCTTGCTCCAGGGTCGGATCGACGAGCAGTACTTC. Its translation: CASSLLQGRIDEQYF.

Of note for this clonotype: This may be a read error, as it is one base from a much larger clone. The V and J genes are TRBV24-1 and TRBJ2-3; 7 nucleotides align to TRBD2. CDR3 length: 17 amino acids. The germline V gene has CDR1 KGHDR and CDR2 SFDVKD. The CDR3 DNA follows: TGTACCACCAGTGATTTGATGGGCGGGAGAGGCACAGATACGCAGTATTTT. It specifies CTTSDLMGGRGTDTQYF.

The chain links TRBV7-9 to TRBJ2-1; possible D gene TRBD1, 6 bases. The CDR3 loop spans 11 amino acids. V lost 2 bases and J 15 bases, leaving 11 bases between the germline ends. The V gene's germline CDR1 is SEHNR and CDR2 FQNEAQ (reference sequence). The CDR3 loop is CASSLQGFPFF. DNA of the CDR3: TGTGCCAGCAGCTTACAGGGGTTTCCGTTCTTC.

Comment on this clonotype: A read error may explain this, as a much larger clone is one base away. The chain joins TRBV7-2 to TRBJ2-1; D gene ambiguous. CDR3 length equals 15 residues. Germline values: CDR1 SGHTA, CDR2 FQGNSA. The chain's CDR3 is CASGLASRVGNEQFF. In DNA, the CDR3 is TGTGCCAGCGGCTTAGCCTCCCGGGTTGGCAATGAGCAGTTCTTC.

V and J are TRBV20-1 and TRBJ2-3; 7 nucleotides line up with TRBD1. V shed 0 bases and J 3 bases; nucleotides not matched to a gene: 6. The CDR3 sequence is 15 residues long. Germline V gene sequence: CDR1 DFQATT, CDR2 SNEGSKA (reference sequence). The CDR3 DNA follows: TGCAGTGCTAGAGATCCGGGCAGGGGGACAGATACGCAGTATTTT. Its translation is CSARDPGRGTDTQYF.

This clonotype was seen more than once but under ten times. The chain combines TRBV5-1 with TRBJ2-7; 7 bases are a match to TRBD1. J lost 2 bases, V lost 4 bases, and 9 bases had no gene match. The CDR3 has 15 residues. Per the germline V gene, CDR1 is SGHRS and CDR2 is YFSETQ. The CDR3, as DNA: TGCGCCAGCAGCCCTGGACAGGACCCTCCCTACGAGCAGTACTTC. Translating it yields CASSPGQDPPYEQYF.

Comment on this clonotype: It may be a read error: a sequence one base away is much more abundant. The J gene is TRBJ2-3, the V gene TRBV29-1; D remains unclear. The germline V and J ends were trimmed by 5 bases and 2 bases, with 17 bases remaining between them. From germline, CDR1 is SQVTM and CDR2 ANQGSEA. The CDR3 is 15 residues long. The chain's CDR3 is CSVLGKRPDTDTQYF. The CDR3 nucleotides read TGCAGCGTTCTCGGAAAAAGACCAGACACAGATACGCAGTATTTT.

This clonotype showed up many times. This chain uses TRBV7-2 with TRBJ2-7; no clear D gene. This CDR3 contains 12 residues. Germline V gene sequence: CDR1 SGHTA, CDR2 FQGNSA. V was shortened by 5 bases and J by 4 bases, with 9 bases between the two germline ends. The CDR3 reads CASSQPGYEQYF. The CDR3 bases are TGTGCCAGCAGCCAACCCGGGTACGAGCAGTACTTC. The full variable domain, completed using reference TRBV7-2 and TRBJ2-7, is GAGVSQSPSNKVTEKGKDVELRCDPISGHTALYWYRQSLGQGLEFLIYFQGNSAPDKSGLPSDRFSAERTGGSVSTLTIQRTQQEDSAVYLCASSQPGYEQYFGPGTRLTVT.

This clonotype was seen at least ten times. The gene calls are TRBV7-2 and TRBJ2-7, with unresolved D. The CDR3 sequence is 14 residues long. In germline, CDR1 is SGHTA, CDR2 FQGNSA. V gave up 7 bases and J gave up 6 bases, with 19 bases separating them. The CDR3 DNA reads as TGTGCCAGCACCCCCGACATTTCTGTGCGCGAGCAGTACTTC. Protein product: CASTPDISVREQYF.

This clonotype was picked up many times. The CDR3 sequence: CASRIRVLSTDTQYF. CDR3 bases: TGTGCCAGCAGGATCCGTGTACTAAGCACAGATACGCAGTATTTT. The chain uses TRBV2 and TRBJ2-3; D ambiguous. V dropped 6 bases and J dropped 0 bases, with 13 bases sitting between them. This CDR3 has 15 amino acids. Germline CDR1 SNHLY, CDR2 FYNNEI.

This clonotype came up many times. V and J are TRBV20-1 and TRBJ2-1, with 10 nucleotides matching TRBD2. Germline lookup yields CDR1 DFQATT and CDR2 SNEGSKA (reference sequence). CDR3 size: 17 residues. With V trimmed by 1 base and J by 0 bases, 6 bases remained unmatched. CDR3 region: CSARAGSGRTSYNEQFF. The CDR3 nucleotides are TGCAGTGCTAGAGCGGGTAGCGGGAGGACCTCCTACAATGAGCAGTTCTTC.

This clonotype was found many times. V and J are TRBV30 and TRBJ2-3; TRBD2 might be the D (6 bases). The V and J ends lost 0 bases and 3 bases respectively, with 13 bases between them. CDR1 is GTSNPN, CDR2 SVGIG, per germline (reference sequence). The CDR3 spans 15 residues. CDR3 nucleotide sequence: TGTGCCTGGAGTGTATTGTCGGGAGTTACAGATACGCAGTATTTT. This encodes CAWSVLSGVTDTQYF.

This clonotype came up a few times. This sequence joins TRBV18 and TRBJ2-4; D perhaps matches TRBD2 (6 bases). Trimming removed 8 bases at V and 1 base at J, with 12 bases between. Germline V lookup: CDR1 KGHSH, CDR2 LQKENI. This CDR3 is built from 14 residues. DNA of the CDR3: TGTGCCAGCGAGGCGGGACGGGCCAAAAACATTCAGTACTTC. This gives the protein CASEAGRAKNIQYF.

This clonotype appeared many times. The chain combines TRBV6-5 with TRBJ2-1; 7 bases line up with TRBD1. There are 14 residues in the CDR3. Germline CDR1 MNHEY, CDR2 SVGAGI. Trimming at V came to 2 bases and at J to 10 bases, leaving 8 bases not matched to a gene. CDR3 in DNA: TGTGCCAGCAGTTACAAAGGGGACAGTAGCGAGCAGTTCTTC. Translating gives CASSYKGDSSEQFF.